What follows is one TCR beta chain and its context. This specimen belongs to a study of blood T cell repertoires in COVID-19. Study as a whole: There were acute and convalescent COVID-19 samples, and they came from the United States, Italy and Spain.

Per the original data handling: Estimation of nucleated cell counts was performed using reference gene primer amplification. TCRdb's copy holds only in-frame clones and misses some; the assay was immunoSEQ multiplex PCR. V and J calls and clone size are copied from that table; D and trimming were computed from the DNA. The sample lists approximately 200,000 clones, less than 90% occurring once. CDR1 and CDR2 (germline): MDHEN, SYDVKM. The V and J ends lost 6 bases and 6 bases respectively, with 7 bases between them. The CDR3 sequence is 11 residues long. It was during active infection that Seattle patients were enrolled and then longitudinally followed.

V and J are TRBV28 and TRBJ2-3; possible D gene TRBD2, 6 bases. The clonotype comes from a woman aged 80 or over with COVID-19, enrolled during active disease. Sequences were obtained from peripheral blood. In DNA form, the CDR3 reads TGTGCCAGCAGGGACTACGATACGCAGTATTTT. Its protein is CASRDYDTQYF.